This T cell receptor (beta chain) was sequenced for a study of blood T cell repertoires in COVID-19. TCRdb's copy holds only in-frame clones and misses some; the assay was immunoSEQ multiplex PCR. The sample yields 150,000 or so clones, roughly 87% seen once. CDR3 length equals 16 residues. CDR1 is MNHNS and CDR2 is SASEGT in the germline V gene. V was clipped by 4 bases and J by 3 bases, with 16 bases between them. The chain has TRBV6-1 and TRBJ1-3, with D maybe TRBD1 (5 bases). The specimen sequenced was peripheral blood. This TCR came from a human donor in a cohort sampled during active COVID-19. CDR3 protein: CASSVSQPGGGNTIYF. The CDR3 bases are TGTGCCAGCAGTGTTTCTCAGCCCGGGGGTGGAAACACCATATATTTT.